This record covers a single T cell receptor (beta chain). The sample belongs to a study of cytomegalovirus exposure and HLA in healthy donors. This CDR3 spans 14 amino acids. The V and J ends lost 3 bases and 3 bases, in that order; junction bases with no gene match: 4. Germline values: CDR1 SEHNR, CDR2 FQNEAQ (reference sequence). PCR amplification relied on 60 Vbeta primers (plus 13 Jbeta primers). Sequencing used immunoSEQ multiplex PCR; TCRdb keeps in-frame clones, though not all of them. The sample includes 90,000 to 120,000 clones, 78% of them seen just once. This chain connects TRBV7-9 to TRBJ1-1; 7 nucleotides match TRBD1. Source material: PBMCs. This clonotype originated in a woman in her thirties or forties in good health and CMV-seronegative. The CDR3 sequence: CASSFTGADTEAFF. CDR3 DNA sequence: TGTGCCAGCAGCTTTACAGGGGCGGACACTGAAGCTTTCTTT.